The clone carrying this TCR beta chain was counted only a few times. Peripheral blood genomic DNA, not sorted cells or RNA, was the template. TRB rearrangements spanning V, D and J were amplified using mixed TRB-A/B primers. TCRdb analysed the multiplex PCR reads with MiXCR anew, one entry per CDR3 protein. The table shows some 130 distinct CDR3 sequences, with roughly 58% occurring only once. This entry comes from a study of T cell repertoires in aging, cancer and after chemotherapy. Trimming took off 3 bases at V and 0 bases at J, with 9 bases between the two ends. The germline gives CDR1 SEHNR, CDR2 FQNEAQ (reference sequence). The CDR3 is 14 residues long.

The clonotype was recovered from a human donor with a solid tumor. The sequenced material came from blood. V gene TRBV7-9 combines with J gene TRBJ2-7; no definite D call. The CDR3, as DNA: TGTGCCAGCAGCTTTTTCGAGAGCTCCTACGAGCAGTACTTC. It encodes CASSFFESSYEQYF.